One T cell receptor (beta chain) is described in this entry. One junction end does not reproduce the germline sequence, and a read error may be involved. This record belongs to a study of shared T cell receptors in the human thymus. Assay used: immunoSEQ multiplex PCR; TCRdb lists only in-frame clones, some missing. The sample has 500,000 to 750,000 clones; approximately 88% are singletons. CDR1 WNHNN and CDR2 SYGVQD come from the germline V gene (reference sequence). This CDR3 is built from 12 residues. These data also featured in a second study, about human thymus T cells. That source adds: Infants served as donors; they were healthy and Finnish and were having corrective surgery for congenital heart defects. Thymic as well as blood repertoires seemed to favor certain V and J genes unevenly.

This TCR derives from a boy under two years old with a congenital heart defect. The rearrangement joins TRBV10-1 to TRBJ2-7; D perhaps matches TRBD1 (5 bases). Sequenced: thymocytes. CDR3 protein: CASSGSGYGQYF. In DNA, the CDR3 is TGCGCCAGCAGTGGATCAGGGTACGGGCAGTACTTC.